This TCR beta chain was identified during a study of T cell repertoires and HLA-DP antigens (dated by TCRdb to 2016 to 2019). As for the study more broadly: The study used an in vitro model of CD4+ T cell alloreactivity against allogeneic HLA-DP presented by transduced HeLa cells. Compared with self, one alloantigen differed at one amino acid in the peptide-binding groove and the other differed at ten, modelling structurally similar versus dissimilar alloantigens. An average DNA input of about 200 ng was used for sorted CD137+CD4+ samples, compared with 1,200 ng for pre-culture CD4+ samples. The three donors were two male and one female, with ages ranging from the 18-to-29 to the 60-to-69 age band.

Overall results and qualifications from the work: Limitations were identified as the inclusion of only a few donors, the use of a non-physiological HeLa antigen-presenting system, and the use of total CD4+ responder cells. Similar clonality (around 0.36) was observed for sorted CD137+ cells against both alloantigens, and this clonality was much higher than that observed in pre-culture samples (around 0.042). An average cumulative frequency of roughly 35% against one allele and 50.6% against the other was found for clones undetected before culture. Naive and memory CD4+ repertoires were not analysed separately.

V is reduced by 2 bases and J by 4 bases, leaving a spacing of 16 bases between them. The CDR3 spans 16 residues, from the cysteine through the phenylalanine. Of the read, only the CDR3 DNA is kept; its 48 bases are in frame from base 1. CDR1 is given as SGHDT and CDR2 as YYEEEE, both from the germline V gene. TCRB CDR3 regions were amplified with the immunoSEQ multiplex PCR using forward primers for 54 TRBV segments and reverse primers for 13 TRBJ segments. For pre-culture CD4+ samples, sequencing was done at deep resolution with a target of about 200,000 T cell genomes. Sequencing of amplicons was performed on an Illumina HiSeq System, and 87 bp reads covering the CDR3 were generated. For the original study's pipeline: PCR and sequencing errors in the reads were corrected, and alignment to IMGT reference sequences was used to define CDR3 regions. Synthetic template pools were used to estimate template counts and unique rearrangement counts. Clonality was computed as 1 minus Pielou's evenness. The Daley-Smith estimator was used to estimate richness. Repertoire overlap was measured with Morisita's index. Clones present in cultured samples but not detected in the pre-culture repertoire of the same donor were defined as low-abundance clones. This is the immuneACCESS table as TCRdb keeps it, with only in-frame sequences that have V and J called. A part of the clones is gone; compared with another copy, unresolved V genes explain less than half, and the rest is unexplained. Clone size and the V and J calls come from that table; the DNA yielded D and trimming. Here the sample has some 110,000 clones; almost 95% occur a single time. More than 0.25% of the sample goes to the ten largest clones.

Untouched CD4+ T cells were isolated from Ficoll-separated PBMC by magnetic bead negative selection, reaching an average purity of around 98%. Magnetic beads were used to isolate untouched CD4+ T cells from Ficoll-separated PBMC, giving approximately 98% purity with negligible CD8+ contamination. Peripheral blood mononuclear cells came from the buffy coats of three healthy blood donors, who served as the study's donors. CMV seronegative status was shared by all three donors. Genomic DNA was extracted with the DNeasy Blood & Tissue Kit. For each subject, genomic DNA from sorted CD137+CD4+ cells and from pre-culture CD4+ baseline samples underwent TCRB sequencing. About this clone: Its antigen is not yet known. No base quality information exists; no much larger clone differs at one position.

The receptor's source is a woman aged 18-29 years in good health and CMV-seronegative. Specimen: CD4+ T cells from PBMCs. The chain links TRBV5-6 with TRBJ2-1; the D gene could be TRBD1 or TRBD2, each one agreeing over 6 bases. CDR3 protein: CASSFRLGGAYNEQFF. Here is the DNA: TGTGCCAGCAGCTTTAGGTTGGGGGGCGCGTACAATGAGCAGTTCTTC.